This T cell receptor (beta chain) was obtained from a study of CD8 T cells in ankylosing spondylitis (dated by TCRdb to the late 2010s). General notes on the study: T cell receptor beta repertoires were profiled in healthy donors and ankylosing spondylitis patients so that disease-linked TCR variants could be found. The whole study cohort included 85 to 120 healthy donors and 25 ankylosing spondylitis patients. Peripheral blood was sampled, and synovial fluid was additionally collected from ankylosing spondylitis patients.

Study-level results and caveats: A TCR beta motif made up of 7 to 9 highly homologous amino acid variants appeared to be characteristic of blood from ankylosing spondylitis patients. In peripheral blood, the disease-linked clones were found at relatively low frequencies and had a CD8+ phenotype. According to the report, matched synovial fluid samples from ankylosing spondylitis patients were significantly enriched for the disease-linked clones. Some motif variants were previously reported in synovial fluid and blood of reactive arthritis patients, suggesting common disease-initiation mechanisms.

CDR1 and CDR2 were assigned from the germline V gene as MNHEY and SVGAGI. There are 14 amino acids in the CDR3, from cysteine to phenylalanine inclusive. Only the CDR3 DNA stays, 42 bases, in frame from base 1. Between the V and J ends, shortened by 2 bases and 4 bases respectively, the junction contains 9 bases. This clonotype was picked up many times. Its antigen is currently not known. No base quality values were provided; no much bigger clone lies one nucleotide off. Sequenced on an Illumina HiSeq 2500. TCR beta libraries were prepared by quantitative 5'-RACE with molecular barcodes. In the authors' own workflow: A new computational method based on a probabilistic model of VDJ rearrangement was used to identify disease-linked TCR variants. TCRdb's own reprocessing of the public reads used fastp at Q25 and MiXCR and kept productive beta chains. CDR3 protein duplicates are merged, each entry listing the most common genes and DNA. V and J calls and clone size were set by TCRdb, not the authors. This sample is represented by around 890,000 distinct CDR3 sequences; over 9.5% of them were singletons. The ten largest account for about 0.49% of the sample.

The specimen sequenced was blood, either unsorted or a sorted T cell fraction (not recorded which). The V and J genes are TRBV6-5 and TRBJ1-5, and possibly TRBD1, on 5 matching bases. This TCR was recovered from a male donor with ankylosing spondylitis. CDR3 protein: CASSYGGGNQPQHF. The bases read TGTGCCAGCAGTTACGGCGGGGGTAATCAGCCCCAGCATTTT.